Each of the 25 T cell receptor beta chains below was sequenced from the same sample in a study of response to subunit inactivated influenza vaccine. MiXCR was run by TCRdb on the RT-PCR reads, yielding one entry per CDR3 protein. The sample yields 540,000 or so distinct CDR3 sequences, over 10% seen once. The sample in question was PBMCs from blood, obtained 45 days after vaccination. The receptors shown here come from a man in his forties or fifties who received an inactivated influenza vaccine.

The chain joins TRBV20-1 to TRBJ2-3; TRBD2 agrees at 12 bases. The junction had 8 bases not matched to a gene; V was cut back by 6 bases and J by 4 bases. CDR3 length equals 15 residues. Germline CDR1 reads DFQATT; CDR2 reads SNEGSKA (reference sequence). This chain's CDR3 is CSALRTSGVSDTQYF. CDR3 bases: TGCAGTGCCCTTCGGACTAGCGGGGTTTCAGATACGCAGTATTTT.

This clonotype was seen ten or more times. The gene calls are TRBV7-2 and TRBJ1-3; TRBD1 matches at 7 bases. This CDR3 spans 15 amino acids. The V and J ends lost 1 base and 3 bases, in that order; junction bases with no gene match: 3. CDR1 is SGHTA, CDR2 FQGNSA, per germline. This CDR3 is CASSLDRGYGNTIYF. In nucleotides, the CDR3 is TGTGCCAGCAGCTTAGACAGGGGATATGGAAACACCATATATTTT.

The V gene is TRBV6-1, the J gene TRBJ2-1, with D perhaps TRBD2 (6 bases). The germline V and J ends were trimmed by 8 bases and 6 bases, with 23 bases remaining between them. The CDR3 is made up of 16 amino acids. Germline-derived CDR1 and CDR2 are MNHNS and SASEGT. The CDR3 is CASGRVRPTRFNEQFF. The CDR3 DNA follows: TGTGCCAGCGGTCGTGTCCGTCCGACTAGATTCAATGAGCAGTTCTTC.

This clonotype came up many times. The chain has TRBV7-2 and TRBJ2-1, with TRBD2 identical over 11 bases. The CDR3 spans 15 residues. V gave up 6 bases and J gave up 3 bases; unmatched junction bases: 4. Germline CDR1 is SGHTA and CDR2 is FQGNSA. CDR3 residues: CASSSSGGFYNEQFF. CDR3 DNA: TGTGCCAGCAGTTCTAGCGGGGGGTTCTACAATGAGCAGTTCTTC. Drawing the rest from reference TRBV7-2 and TRBJ2-1, the complete variable domain is GAGVSQSPSNKVTEKGKDVELRCDPISGHTALYWYRQSLGQGLEFLIYFQGNSAPDKSGLPSDRFSAERTGGSVSTLTIQRTQQEDSAVYLCASSSSGGFYNEQFFGPGTRLTVL.

The chain uses TRBV7-3 and TRBJ2-3; D remains ambiguous. Germline V CDR1 and CDR2: SGHTA, FQGTGA. The length of the CDR3 is 13 residues. V gave up 0 bases and J gave up 4 bases, with 5 bases separating them. The CDR3 nucleotides read TGTGCCAGCAGCTTAACGTTCGCAGATACGCAGTATTTT. Translated: CASSLTFADTQYF.

The chain has TRBV20-1 and TRBJ2-1, with TRBD2 matching 9 bases. After removal of 5 bases from V and 6 bases from J, the junction contained 11 bases not matched to a gene. CDR3 length equals 15 residues. Per germline, CDR1 DFQATT and CDR2 SNEGSKA (reference sequence). Here the CDR3 reads CSADREGLAGNEQFF. The CDR3 DNA sequence: TGCAGTGCTGACCGAGAGGGACTAGCTGGCAATGAGCAGTTCTTC.

This clonotype was counted between two and nine times. The CDR3 loop reads CASSPGPSGINEQFF. For the CDR3, the DNA is TGTGCCAGCAGCCCAGGGCCTAGCGGGATTAATGAGCAGTTCTTC. The V gene is TRBV7-3, the J gene TRBJ2-1, with TRBD2 identical over 9 bases. The CDR3 sequence is 15 residues long. The V gene's germline CDR1 is SGHTA and CDR2 FQGTGA. The ends lost 5 bases at V and 7 bases at J; junction bases unmatched: 9.

Ten or more counts support this clonotype. The CDR3 DNA reads as TGTGCCAGCAGTTACTCCGCCCGACAGGGGTTCAATTCACCCCTCCACTTT. It codes for CASSYSARQGFNSPLHF. This sequence joins TRBV6-5 and TRBJ1-6; 8 nucleotides agree with TRBD1. The germline V gene encodes CDR1 MNHEY and CDR2 SVGAGI. This CDR3 is built from 17 residues. The junction had 8 bases not matched to a gene; V was cut back by 0 bases and J by 7 bases.

This clonotype was counted between two and nine times. The chain recombines TRBV29-1 with TRBJ2-7, with D possibly TRBD2 on 6 matching bases. The CDR3 sequence is 14 residues long. Germline loops: CDR1 SQVTM, CDR2 ANQGSEA. The V end was cut by 8 bases, the J end by 2 bases, with 19 bases between. The CDR3 DNA reads as TGCAGCTTCATCAGGACTACCCTCCCCTACGAGCAGTACTTC. Translated: CSFIRTTLPYEQYF.

This clonotype was seen more than once but under ten times. CDR3: CSASAGVGSSYEQYF. CDR3 nucleotides: TGCAGTGCTAGTGCGGGAGTGGGAAGCTCCTACGAGCAGTACTTC. V is TRBV20-1 and J is TRBJ2-7; 7 nucleotides agree with TRBD2. V gave up 3 bases and J gave up 0 bases; unmatched junction bases: 8. This CDR3 region has 15 residues. The V gene's germline CDR1 is DFQATT and CDR2 SNEGSKA (reference sequence).

This clonotype was seen ten or more times. This rearrangement joins TRBV20-1 to TRBJ1-1, with D possibly matching TRBD1 (5 bases). The CDR3 consists of 13 residues. Germline V gives CDR1 DFQATT, CDR2 SNEGSKA (reference sequence). Trimming cost V 3 bases and J 0 bases, with 8 bases left between them. The CDR3 sequence: CSASPGVNTEAFF. The DNA of the CDR3 is TGCAGTGCTAGTCCGGGGGTGAACACTGAAGCTTTCTTT.

CDR3 nucleotides: TGCGCCAGCAGTATACAAGGCTTCTCCTACGAGCAGTACTTC. Translating it yields CASSIQGFSYEQYF. This rearrangement joins TRBV5-1 to TRBJ2-7; no definite D call. V gave up 5 bases and J gave up 0 bases, with 12 bases separating them. This CDR3 has 14 residues. Germline V gene data show CDR1 as SGHRS and CDR2 as YFSETQ. The whole variable domain, remainder taken from reference TRBV5-1 and TRBJ2-7, is KAGVTQTPRYLIKTRGQQVTLSCSPISGHRSVSWYQQTPGQGLQFLFEYFSETQRNKGNFPGRFSGRQFSNSRSEMNVSTLELGDSALYLCASSIQGFSYEQYFGPGTRLTVT.

The chain carries TRBV20-1 and TRBJ2-7; D gene uncertain. CDR3 length: 13 amino acids. V was pared by 6 bases and J by 1 base, with 13 bases between. CDR1 and CDR2 from the germline V gene are DFQATT and SNEGSKA (reference sequence). This CDR3 reads CSAPPPTSYEQYF. The DNA of the CDR3 is TGCAGTGCCCCCCCCCCAACTTCCTACGAGCAGTACTTC.

The V call is TRBV3-1, the J call TRBJ2-7; a possible D gene is TRBD2 (6 bases). V lost 5 bases and J 2 bases, leaving 13 bases between the germline ends. The CDR3 sequence is 14 residues long. Germline lookup yields CDR1 LGHDT and CDR2 YNNKEL (reference sequence). The CDR3 DNA follows: TGTGCCAGCAGCAAATGGGGCGGGACCTACGAGCAGTACTTC. It codes for CASSKWGGTYEQYF.

The J gene is TRBJ2-5, the V gene TRBV10-3, with TRBD2 identical over 7 bases. With 10 bases clipped from V and 1 base from J, the junction kept 9 bases outside the gene matches. This CDR3 spans 14 amino acids. Germline V gene data show CDR1 as ENHRY and CDR2 as SYGVKD. The CDR3 sequence is CATERGGGQETQYF. As DNA, the CDR3 is TGTGCCACCGAACGGGGCGGGGGCCAAGAGACCCAGTACTTC.

This clonotype has at least ten counts. V usage is TRBV20-1 and J usage is TRBJ1-2; weak D call: TRBD1 (5 bases). Germline V gene lookup returns CDR1 DFQATT and CDR2 SNEGSKA (reference sequence). Trimming took 8 bases from V and 4 from J, leaving 14 bases between them. The CDR3 extends over 12 amino acids. This chain's CDR3 is CSTVRDGYGYTF. The CDR3, as DNA: TGCAGTACCGTCCGGGACGGCTATGGCTACACCTTC.

The V gene is TRBV29-1, the J gene TRBJ1-5; D remains unclear. V was trimmed by 6 bases and J by 4 bases, leaving 13 bases between them. The CDR3 totals 13 residues. CDR1 and CDR2 from the germline V gene are SQVTM and ANQGSEA. CDR3 in amino acids: CSVAGNGNQPQHF. The CDR3 DNA reads TGCAGCGTGGCGGGTAATGGTAATCAGCCCCAGCATTTT.

This clonotype turned up a few times. The chain joins TRBV12-3 or TRBV12-4 to TRBJ2-6, with TRBD2 as a possible D gene (6 bases). V was shortened by 8 bases and J by 1 base, with 12 bases between the two germline ends. The CDR3 spans 15 residues. DNA for the CDR3: TGTGCCAGCGCCCGGGAGAGTTCTGGGGCCAACGTCCTGACTTTC. Its translation is CASARESSGANVLTF.

This clonotype was counted a few times. This chain uses TRBV5-1 with TRBJ1-1, with D maybe TRBD1 (6 bases). CDR1 is SGHRS and CDR2 is YFSETQ in the germline V gene. This CDR3 is built from 16 residues. Deletions cut 4 bases from V and 1 base from J, with 17 bases between. CDR3 sequence (DNA): TGCGCCAGCAGCCCGATACAGGGTTTAGGGAACACTGAAGCTTTCTTT. Protein product: CASSPIQGLGNTEAFF.

This clonotype was seen at least ten times. The rearrangement uses TRBV10-3 and TRBJ2-2; 14 nucleotides align to TRBD2. V lost 6 bases to trimming and J lost 1 base; unmatched junction nucleotides: 1. The CDR3 is 16 residues long. Germline-derived CDR1 and CDR2 are ENHRY and SYGVKD. The CDR3 bases are TGTGCCATCAGAGGGACTAGCGGGAGGAACACCGGGGAGCTGTTTTTT. This sequence encodes CAIRGTSGRNTGELFF.

This clonotype was detected only a few times. The CDR3 DNA sequence: TGTGCCAGCAGCTTCGAACGGGGACAGCCGGGCACAGATACGCAGTATTTT. Its protein product is CASSFERGQPGTDTQYF. This chain joins TRBV7-3 and TRBJ2-3; the match to TRBD1 covers 7 bases. The CDR3 runs 17 residues. Per the germline V gene, CDR1 is SGHTA and CDR2 is FQGTGA. Trimming cost V 3 bases and J 1 base; bases outside gene matches: 10.

This clonotype occurred a few times. The chain uses TRBV12-3 or TRBV12-4 and TRBJ2-1, with 13 nucleotides matching TRBD2. CDR3 length equals 15 residues. The J segment lost 10 bases and the V segment lost 5 bases, leaving 8 bases of the junction unmatched. The CDR3 DNA follows: TGTGCCAGCAGTCAACTGGGACTAGCGGGGAGGGAGCAGTTCTTC. Its protein is CASSQLGLAGREQFF.

The gene calls are TRBV2 and TRBJ2-1; D not certain. Germline CDR1 is SNHLY and CDR2 is FYNNEI. The CDR3 is 13 residues long. Trimming stripped 9 bases from V and 3 bases from J, with 12 bases between. CDR3 protein: CARSGLVYNEQFF. CDR3 nucleotides: TGTGCCAGGTCGGGCCTAGTCTACAATGAGCAGTTCTTC.

The V and J genes are TRBV30 and TRBJ1-2; maybe TRBD1 (5 bases). With 3 bases removed from V and 2 bases from J, the gap between germline ends came to 19 bases. Germline CDR1 and CDR2: GTSNPN and SVGIG (reference sequence). This CDR3 has 16 residues. The CDR3 region is CAWSRDGRTLNYGYTF. CDR3 sequence (DNA): TGTGCCTGGAGCCGGGACGGAAGAACGCTAAACTATGGCTACACCTTC.

This clonotype was seen a handful of times. The V gene is TRBV20-1, the J gene TRBJ2-3; TRBD1 might be the D (6 bases). Per the germline V gene, CDR1 is DFQATT and CDR2 is SNEGSKA (reference sequence). The CDR3 covers 13 residues. V was trimmed by 7 bases and J by 1 base, leaving 12 bases between them. The CDR3 DNA sequence: TGCAGTGTTGTTTCAGGGGGCACAGATACGCAGTATTTT. This sequence encodes CSVVSGGTDTQYF.